These 27 T cell receptor beta chains originate from one sample sequenced in a study of cytomegalovirus exposure and HLA in healthy donors. Primers: 60 Vbeta forward and 13 Jbeta reverse. Profiled with immunoSEQ multiplex PCR; TCRdb holds only in-frame clones, not every one. Seen here are about 120,000 clones, 9% to 10% observed once, and the top ten hold less than 4%. The sample taken for sequencing was PBMCs. These receptors were collected from a man younger than 40 in good health and CMV-seronegative.

The chain recombines TRBV18 with TRBJ1-4; D is possibly TRBD1 (5 bases). This CDR3 is 14 amino acids long. The germline CDR1 and CDR2 sequences are KGHSH and LQKENI. V lost 3 bases, J lost 2 bases, and 7 bases lay in between. The CDR3 sequence is CASSPGGTNEKLFF. The CDR3 nucleotides read TGTGCCAGCTCACCCGGGGGGACTAATGAAAAACTGTTTTTT.

This clone was seen more than once but under ten times. The rearrangement uses TRBV10-3 and TRBJ2-1; 14 bases are shared with TRBD2. Germline loops: CDR1 ENHRY, CDR2 SYGVKD. The CDR3 is 15 residues long. V gave up 0 bases and J gave up 13 bases; unmatched junction bases: 5. CDR3 loop: CAISESAGLAGGQFF. In DNA, the CDR3 is TGTGCCATCAGTGAGTCCGCCGGACTAGCGGGGGGACAGTTCTTC.

This clone was observed a few times. This chain links TRBV5-4 with TRBJ2-3; 13 positions agree with TRBD2. This CDR3 spans 15 amino acids. V trimming: 2 bases; J trimming: 6 bases; junction bases outside the gene matches: 3. Germline V gene data show CDR1 as SGHNT and CDR2 as YYREEE (reference sequence). The CDR3 nucleotides read TGTGCCAGCAGCTTAACTAGCGGGGGGGCGGATACGCAGTATTTT. Protein product: CASSLTSGGADTQYF.

Only a few counts were recorded for this clone. The chain has TRBV4-1 and TRBJ1-4, with D uncertain. The V gene's germline CDR1 is MGHRA and CDR2 YSYEKL. The V end was cut by 3 bases, the J end by 3 bases, with 8 bases between. This CDR3 comprises 14 residues. CDR3 DNA: TGCGCCAGCAGCCAGTTCACTGCTAATGAAAAACTGTTTTTT. Amino acid sequence: CASSQFTANEKLFF.

The J gene is TRBJ2-7, the V gene TRBV11-2; 7 nucleotides match TRBD1. CDR3 size: 14 residues. V shed 5 bases and J 4 bases; nucleotides not matched to a gene: 8. Looked up from germline, CDR1 is SGHAT and CDR2 is FQNNGV. CDR3 DNA: TGTGCCAGCAGCCTTGGGACAGTTTTTTACGAGCAGTACTTC. Its translation: CASSLGTVFYEQYF.

This clone appeared a few times. The chain recombines TRBV7-2 with TRBJ2-7; perhaps TRBD1 as D (5 bases). The germline V gene encodes CDR1 SGHTA and CDR2 FQGNSA. Trimming shortened V by 6 bases and J by 1 base, and 13 bases separated the two germline ends. This CDR3 spans 14 amino acids. DNA of the CDR3: TGTGCCAGCAGTCCCGACAGACCTTCCTACGAGCAGTACTTC. Its protein product is CASSPDRPSYEQYF.

V usage is TRBV19 and J usage is TRBJ2-5; 9 positions match TRBD2. CDR3 length: 16 amino acids. V shed 6 bases and J 6 bases; nucleotides not matched to a gene: 14. Germline V gene sequence: CDR1 LNHDA, CDR2 SQIVND (reference sequence). CDR3 region: CASSAGGGGQPKTQYF. Here the CDR3 DNA reads TGTGCCAGTAGCGCGGGAGGGGGAGGGCAACCAAAGACCCAGTACTTC.

The J gene is TRBJ1-2, the V gene TRBV4-2, with D hard to call. This CDR3 has 13 amino acids. Germline CDR1 and CDR2: LGHNA and YNFKEQ. V was pared by 4 bases and J by 8 bases, with 14 bases between. The CDR3 spells CASSPQESIGYTF. The CDR3 nucleotides read TGTGCCAGCAGCCCCCAGGAATCAATAGGCTACACCTTC.

As for this clone: The same CDR3 also results from other DNA sequences found in this sample. The chain uses TRBV14 and TRBJ1-2; D call uncertain. The CDR3 consists of 15 residues. The germline CDR1 and CDR2 sequences are SGHDN and FVKESK. V dropped 3 bases and J dropped 4 bases, with 15 bases sitting between them. This CDR3 is CASSQRAGGSYGYTF. Here the CDR3 DNA reads TGTGCCAGCAGCCAGAGGGCGGGCGGCAGCTATGGCTACACCTTC.

The genes are TRBV20-1 and TRBJ2-3, with D perhaps matching TRBD2 (5 bases). Trimming cost V 6 bases and J 3 bases, with 7 bases left between them. Germline V gene data show CDR1 as DFQATT and CDR2 as SNEGSKA (reference sequence). The CDR3 sequence is 11 residues long. The CDR3 bases are TGCAGTGCCGAGCGGACAGATACGCAGTATTTT. This translates into CSAERTDTQYF.

The J gene is TRBJ1-1, the V gene TRBV5-4; TRBD1 matches 8 bases. With 0 bases clipped from V and 2 bases from J, the junction kept 6 bases outside the gene matches. Germline CDR1 is SGHNT and CDR2 is YYREEE (reference sequence). There are 16 residues in the CDR3. The CDR3 DNA sequence: TGTGCCAGCAGCTTGGTCCAGGGGGCTGGTAACACTGAAGCTTTCTTT. Translation: CASSLVQGAGNTEAFF.

This clone was seen a few times. The chain uses TRBV27 and TRBJ1-4, with D hard to call. The length of the CDR3 is 14 residues. V was trimmed by 2 bases and J by 5 bases, leaving 9 bases between them. Germline CDR1 is MNHEY and CDR2 is SMNVEV (reference sequence). CDR3 DNA: TGTGCCAGCAGTTTAGGTGGCTTGAATGAAAAACTGTTTTTT. Translating gives CASSLGGLNEKLFF.

This clone was seen only a few times. DNA for the CDR3: TGTGCCAGCAGGGCGAGGCCGAATAAGAACACTGAAGCTTTCTTT. This gives the protein CASRARPNKNTEAFF. This rearrangement joins TRBV6-1 to TRBJ1-1; D is uncertain. The CDR3 has 15 residues. The germline CDR1 and CDR2 sequences are MNHNS and SASEGT. V lost 6 bases and J lost 1, with 15 bases in between.

The V gene is TRBV7-2, the J gene TRBJ2-7; 10 bases align to TRBD1. Germline V gene lookup returns CDR1 SGHTA and CDR2 FQGNSA. The CDR3 length is 15 residues. V shed 6 bases and J 5 bases; nucleotides not matched to a gene: 10. The CDR3 DNA reads as TGTGCCAGCAGAAAATCCGGGACAGGGGAACACGAGCAGTACTTC. This gives the protein CASRKSGTGEHEQYF.

This clone has just a few counts. The rearrangement uses TRBV5-1 and TRBJ2-1; TRBD2 matches at 7 bases. CDR3 length: 16 amino acids. Trimming removed 3 bases from V and 6 bases from J; junction bases left unmatched: 12. CDR1 and CDR2 (germline): SGHRS, YFSETQ. Here the CDR3 DNA reads TGCGCCAGCAGCTCGGCCGCATGGACTAGAGGCAATGAGCAGTTCTTC. Amino acid sequence: CASSSAAWTRGNEQFF.

This clone was detected only a few times. The CDR3 sequence: CAWTLTFTAEAFF. The DNA for the CDR3 is TGTGCCTGGACCCTAACTTTTACGGCTGAAGCTTTCTTT. J is TRBJ1-1 and V is TRBV30; D is unresolved. V was trimmed by 4 bases and J by 6 bases, leaving 15 bases between them. The CDR3 runs 13 residues. The germline CDR1 and CDR2 sequences are GTSNPN and SVGIG (reference sequence). Full variable domain (missing parts from reference TRBV30 and TRBJ1-1): SQTIHQWPATLVQPVGSPLSLECTVEGTSNPNLYWYRQAAGRGLQLLFYSVGIGQISSEVPQNLSASRPQDRQFILSSKKLLLSDSGFYLCAWTLTFTAEAFFGQGTRLTVV.

The CDR3 DNA sequence: TGTGCCAGCAGCAAGACAGGGGGTGGTGGGGCCAACGTCCTGACTTTC. Translation gives CASSKTGGGGANVLTF. The gene calls are TRBV21-1 and TRBJ2-6; the table's D call, TRBD1, has no DNA check behind it. TRBV21-1 is termed a pseudogene. The CDR3 length is 16 residues.

J is TRBJ2-7 and V is TRBV10-3; a weak D match, TRBD2 (6 bases). CDR1 ENHRY and CDR2 SYGVKD come from the germline V gene. The CDR3 has 13 amino acids. V was shortened by 11 bases and J by 4 bases, with 18 bases between the two germline ends. The CDR3 protein is CASGGPGPYEQYF. The CDR3 nucleotides read TGTGCCTCCGGGGGTCCAGGGCCTTACGAGCAGTACTTC.

The V gene is TRBV18, the J gene TRBJ2-3; tentative D call: TRBD2 (5 bases). There are 16 residues in the CDR3. V shed 3 bases and J shed 0 bases, with 13 bases lying between them. Germline assignment: CDR1 KGHSH and CDR2 LQKENI. Here the CDR3 reads CASSPVGRGSTDTQYF. CDR3 coding DNA: TGTGCCAGCTCACCGGTAGGTCGGGGAAGCACAGATACGCAGTATTTT.

This chain uses TRBV18 with TRBJ1-1, with no clear D. This CDR3 has 13 residues. Germline assignment: CDR1 KGHSH and CDR2 LQKENI. The V gene lost 6 bases and the J gene lost 1 base, with 9 bases spanning the gap. CDR3 amino acids: CASSPQANTEAFF. The CDR3 nucleotides are TGTGCCAGCTCTCCGCAGGCGAACACTGAAGCTTTCTTT. Supplemented by reference TRBV18 and TRBJ1-1, the full variable domain reads NAGVMQNPRHLVRRRGQEARLRCSPMKGHSHVYWYRQLPEEGLKFMVYLQKENIIDESGMPKERFSAEFPKEGPSILRIQQVVRGDSAAYFCASSPQANTEAFFGQGTRLTVV.

This clone was seen only a few times. This sequence joins TRBV6-5 and TRBJ1-4; the D is unclear. The CDR3 runs 14 residues. CDR1 and CDR2 from the germline V gene are MNHEY and SVGAGI. V lost 4 bases to trimming and J lost 8 bases, with 14 bases between them. As DNA, the CDR3 is TGTGCCAGCAGTTTCCGGGATACTCGGGAAAAACTGTTTTTT. Residues: CASSFRDTREKLFF.

This clone was seen a handful of times. J is TRBJ1-1 and V is TRBV27; D possibly corresponds to TRBD1 (5 bases). This CDR3 comprises 12 residues. CDR1 MNHEY and CDR2 SMNVEV come from the germline V gene (reference sequence). Trimming took off 4 bases at V and 8 bases at J, with 11 bases between the two ends. The DNA of the CDR3 is TGTGCCAGCAGTTCTGGGGGGTTCGAAGCTTTCTTT. Translated, it gives CASSSGGFEAFF.

Only a few counts were recorded for this clone. V gene TRBV6-5 combines with J gene TRBJ1-3, with 8 bases lining up with TRBD1. The junction had 6 bases not matched to a gene; V was cut back by 6 bases and J by 2 bases. CDR3 size: 15 residues. CDR1 is MNHEY, CDR2 SVGAGI, per germline. Written as DNA, the CDR3 is TGTGCCAGCAGCCCCGAGACAGGGGCTGGAAACACCATATATTTT. Its translation: CASSPETGAGNTIYF.

The chain combines TRBV4-1 with TRBJ1-1; D gene uncertain. The CDR3 runs to 15 residues. Germline V gene lookup returns CDR1 MGHRA and CDR2 YSYEKL. Between the trimmed V and J ends, which lost 0 bases and 2 bases, there was a span of 10 bases. Written as DNA, the CDR3 is TGCGCCAGCAGCCAAGATCAGGCAGTCAACACTGAAGCTTTCTTT. Residues: CASSQDQAVNTEAFF.

This clone was counted only a few times. V usage is TRBV5-1 and J usage is TRBJ2-7, with D maybe TRBD1 (6 bases). The CDR3 spans 14 residues. Germline-derived CDR1 and CDR2 are SGHRS and YFSETQ. Trimming stripped 4 bases from V and 1 base from J, with 12 bases between. DNA for the CDR3: TGCGCCAGCAGCAAGGACAGCACTTCCTACGAGCAGTACTTC. The encoded protein is CASSKDSTSYEQYF.

This clone was detected only a few times. The rearrangement uses TRBV25-1 and TRBJ1-4, with 8 positions matching TRBD1. This CDR3 has 16 amino acids. Germline V CDR1 and CDR2: MGHDK, SYGVNS. With V trimmed by 0 bases and J by 3 bases, 3 bases remained unmatched. The CDR3, as DNA: TGTGCCAGCAGTGAATATACAGGGGGATCTAATGAAAAACTGTTTTTT. It is translated as CASSEYTGGSNEKLFF.

The chain is built from TRBV7-8 and TRBJ2-1; tentative D call: TRBD1 (6 bases). Trimming cost V 5 bases and J 0 bases, with 14 bases left between them. This CDR3 is built from 16 residues. Germline V gives CDR1 SGHVS, CDR2 FQNEAQ. The CDR3 region has the DNA TGTGCCAGCAGCACCTACAGGGTACCCTCCTACAATGAGCAGTTCTTC. The encoded protein is CASSTYRVPSYNEQFF.